These 28 T cell receptor beta chains originate from one sample sequenced in a study of CD8+CD57+ T cells in acquired aplastic anemia. Genomic DNA constituted the template upon which TCR beta VDJ and CDR3 profiling was performed. MiXCR, applied by TCRdb to the reads, yields one record per CDR3 protein. This sample yields about 160,000 distinct CDR3 sequences, of which around 40% are seen a single time; under 1.2% belongs to the top ten. What was sequenced was sorted CD4+, CD8+, or CD8+CD57+ T cells (not recorded which) from PBMCs. These receptors came from a human donor in good health.

Concerning this clonotype: One base away lies a much larger clone, so this may be a sequencing read error. The rearrangement links TRBV2 to TRBJ1-1; D uncertain. CDR3 size: 14 residues. CDR1 is SNHLY and CDR2 is FYNNEI in the germline V gene. Between the trimmed V and J ends, which lost 1 base and 4 bases, there was a span of 10 bases. In nucleotides, the CDR3 is TGTGCCAGCAGTGAAGGATTTAGGGCCACTGAAGCTTTCTTT. It yields the protein CASSEGFRATEAFF.

This clonotype has at least ten counts. The genes are TRBV12-3 or TRBV12-4 and TRBJ2-3; the D gene could be TRBD1 or TRBD2 (5 bases each). The V end lost 5 bases, the J end lost 6 bases, and 21 bases lay between the germline ends. The CDR3 length is 16 residues. The CDR3 region is CASSPRMGVVRDTQYF. As DNA, the CDR3 is TGTGCCAGCAGTCCACGGATGGGGGTCGTCAGGGATACGCAGTATTTT.

This clonotype was picked up one time. The rearrangement joins TRBV20-1 to TRBJ1-6; the D gene is possibly TRBD1 (6 bases). The CDR3 is 13 residues long. Trimming stripped 6 bases from V and 7 bases from J, with 13 bases between. Looked up from germline, CDR1 is DFQATT and CDR2 is SNEGSKA (reference sequence). The CDR3 DNA sequence: TGCAGTGCCCTTCGGGACAAAAATTCACCCCTCCACTTT. This sequence encodes CSALRDKNSPLHF.

V is TRBV19 and J is TRBJ2-5; D unclear. The CDR3 covers 16 residues. The ends were cut back, 4 bases at V and 2 bases at J, with 17 bases in the middle. Germline CDR1 and CDR2: LNHDA and SQIVND (reference sequence). In nucleotides, the CDR3 is TGTGCCAGTAGTACCCGCCGCGAGGTTCTTCAAGAGACCCAGTACTTC. This codes for CASSTRREVLQETQYF.

This chain links TRBV20-1 with TRBJ2-5; TRBD1 aligns across 7 bases. CDR3 length: 12 amino acids. Germline V CDR1 and CDR2: DFQATT, SNEGSKA (reference sequence). V gave up 7 bases and J gave up 4 bases; unmatched junction bases: 6. The chain's CDR3 is CSVAQGTETQYF. CDR3 bases: TGCAGTGTCGCACAGGGGACAGAGACCCAGTACTTC.

The gene calls are TRBV10-3 and TRBJ2-7, with unresolved D. The CDR3 sequence is 14 residues long. The V end was cut by 6 bases, the J end by 0 bases, with 12 bases between. The V gene's germline CDR1 is ENHRY and CDR2 SYGVKD. CDR3 amino acids: CAISGAESSYEQYF. The CDR3 nucleotides read TGTGCCATCAGCGGTGCGGAGAGCTCCTACGAGCAGTACTTC.

The rearrangement links TRBV7-9 to TRBJ2-5; D is possibly TRBD1 (5 bases). This CDR3 is 14 amino acids long. V shed 5 bases and J shed 1 base, with 11 bases lying between them. Germline V gene sequence: CDR1 SEHNR, CDR2 FQNEAQ (reference sequence). The CDR3, as DNA: TGTGCCAGCAGCGATACAGGCGTCCAAGAGACCCAGTACTTC. It codes for CASSDTGVQETQYF.

A remark on this clonotype: Germline and junction disagree at one end, which may indicate a read error. The chain carries TRBV7-8 and TRBJ1-2, with TRBD1 matching 8 bases. The CDR3 spans 14 residues. CDR1 and CDR2 (germline): SGHVS, FQNEAQ. CDR3 nucleotide sequence: TGTGCCAGCAGAAGGACAGGGATTAACTATGGCTGCACCTTC. It is translated as CASRRTGINYGCTF.

The chain is built from TRBV12-3 or TRBV12-4 and TRBJ2-6; D possibly corresponds to TRBD1 (5 bases). Trimming left V 3 bases short and J 2 bases short, with 17 bases between. This CDR3 region has 18 residues. CDR3 amino acids: CASSFGARGVAGANVLTF. The CDR3, as DNA: TGTGCCAGCAGTTTTGGGGCACGTGGGGTGGCTGGGGCCAACGTCCTGACTTTC.

At least ten counts were recorded for this clonotype. This rearrangement joins TRBV28 to TRBJ2-5, with TRBD2 as a possible D gene (5 bases). V was pared by 2 bases and J by 5 bases, with 9 bases between. The length of the CDR3 is 13 residues. Germline V gene lookup returns CDR1 MDHEN and CDR2 SYDVKM. The CDR3 coding sequence is TGTGCCAGCAGTTTACCCACGGGGGAGACCCAGTACTTC. Its protein product is CASSLPTGETQYF.

Comment on this clonotype: This may come from a read error, since a much larger clone is one base off. The gene calls are TRBV11-2 and TRBJ2-3; TRBD2 matches at 11 bases. J lost 3 bases, V lost 3 bases, and 5 bases had no gene match. The CDR3 contains 16 residues. CDR1 and CDR2 (germline): SGHAT, FQNNGV. CDR3 residues: CASSFSGGAETDTQYF. The CDR3 region has the DNA TGTGCCAGCAGCTTTAGCGGGGGGGCCGAAACAGATACGCAGTATTTT.

The chain links TRBV7-9 to TRBJ2-7; D is unclear. CDR1 and CDR2 (germline): SEHNR, FQNEAQ (reference sequence). The CDR3 spans 12 residues. Trimming left V 5 bases short and J 4 bases short, with 9 bases between. CDR3 in amino acids: CASSRYGYEQYF. The CDR3 coding sequence is TGTGCCAGCAGCAGGTATGGGTACGAGCAGTACTTC.

The chain couples TRBV24-1 to TRBJ2-7; 12 bases align to TRBD2. Germline CDR1 reads KGHDR; CDR2 reads SFDVKD. The CDR3 loop spans 17 amino acids. The trim removed 4 bases at V and 0 bases at J, leaving 6 bases unmatched. CDR3 DNA: TGTGCCACCAGTGAGGGACTAGCGGGTGAGAGCTCCTACGAGCAGTACTTC. Translated, it gives CATSEGLAGESSYEQYF.

The rearrangement joins TRBV29-1 to TRBJ2-3; D is uncertain. Germline assignment: CDR1 SQVTM and CDR2 ANQGSEA. V lost 3 bases and J lost 5, with 12 bases in between. The length of the CDR3 is 13 residues. In nucleotides, the CDR3 is TGCAGCGTTGAGGTTGGGTCGGGAGATACGCAGTATTTT. Its translation is CSVEVGSGDTQYF.

The rearrangement uses TRBV20-1 and TRBJ2-7, with 9 bases identical to TRBD2. V was pared by 5 bases and J by 1 base, with 12 bases of the junction left unmatched. Germline lookup yields CDR1 DFQATT and CDR2 SNEGSKA (reference sequence). This CDR3 is built from 16 residues. This CDR3 reads CSARSSGSVRSYEQYF. CDR3 DNA: TGCAGTGCTCGGAGTAGCGGGAGTGTTAGATCCTACGAGCAGTACTTC.

This clonotype appeared a few times. This rearrangement joins TRBV18 to TRBJ1-2; D uncertain. The V gene's germline CDR1 is KGHSH and CDR2 LQKENI. V was shortened by 2 bases and J by 8 bases, with 12 bases between the two germline ends. The CDR3 loop spans 13 amino acids. CDR3 loop: CASSPEEFGGYTF. The CDR3 coding sequence is TGTGCCAGCTCACCAGAAGAATTCGGGGGCTACACCTTC.

This clonotype has a count of ten or more. The chain joins TRBV9 to TRBJ2-3; no clear D gene. The CDR3 totals 15 residues. The germline V gene has CDR1 SGDLS and CDR2 YYNGEE. V lost 1 base and J lost 1, with 10 bases in between. CDR3 DNA: TGTGCCAGCAGCGTAAAGCCAGGAGGCACAGATACGCAGTATTTT. Translating it yields CASSVKPGGTDTQYF.

This clonotype was observed once. The J gene is TRBJ2-7, the V gene TRBV5-5; 7 bases fit TRBD2. Germline-derived CDR1 and CDR2 are SGHKS and YYEKEE (reference sequence). V shed 0 bases, J shed 6 bases, and the junction held 9 bases outside the gene matches. CDR3 length: 15 residues. The CDR3 DNA sequence: TGTGCCAGCAGCTTGGGAAGCGGGACTTCTAGCGAGCAGTACTTC. Protein product: CASSLGSGTSSEQYF.

This clonotype was detected ten times or more. The chain has TRBV5-6 and TRBJ1-3; 9 nucleotides line up with TRBD1. This CDR3 contains 19 residues. Looked up from germline, CDR1 is SGHDT and CDR2 is YYEEEE. Trimming at V came to 3 bases and at J to 2 bases, leaving 15 bases not matched to a gene. The CDR3 region has the DNA TGTGCCAGCAGCTCTCGGGACAGGGAAGACGGTAAGGCTGGAAACACCATATATTTT. Translating it yields CASSSRDREDGKAGNTIYF.

In its sample, this clonotype was seen a few times. The CDR3 loop is CSVAYLGTERLGLPTDTQYF. In DNA, the CDR3 is TGCAGCGTTGCTTATCTCGGGACAGAGAGGTTGGGTCTTCCCACAGATACGCAGTATTTT. The rearrangement uses TRBV29-1 and TRBJ2-3, with 7 positions matching TRBD1. This CDR3 region has 20 residues. Germline assignment: CDR1 SQVTM and CDR2 ANQGSEA. With 4 bases clipped from V and 2 bases from J, the junction kept 24 bases outside the gene matches.

This sequence joins TRBV10-1 and TRBJ1-3; D is uncertain. V lost 1 base to trimming and J lost 0 bases, with 1 base between them. The CDR3 is made up of 13 amino acids. The germline V gene has CDR1 WNHNN and CDR2 SYGVQD (reference sequence). CDR3 DNA sequence: TGCGCCAGCAGTGAGTTCTCTGGAAACACCATATATTTT. Translated, it gives CASSEFSGNTIYF.

This clonotype was observed many times. The chain recombines TRBV7-9 with TRBJ2-1, with TRBD2 matching over 10 bases. The CDR3 is made up of 15 amino acids. The V gene end was trimmed by 6 bases and the J gene end by 7 bases; junction bases not matched to a gene: 9. Per germline, CDR1 SEHNR and CDR2 FQNEAQ (reference sequence). In nucleotides, the CDR3 is TGTGCCAGCAGTTCACTAGCGGGAACGTTGAATGAGCAGTTCTTC. Amino acids: CASSSLAGTLNEQFF.

This clonotype was detected a few times. The chain employs TRBV11-2 and TRBJ1-6; TRBD1 aligns across 9 bases. Per germline, CDR1 SGHAT and CDR2 FQNNGV. J gave up 8 bases and V 5 bases, and 10 bases lay outside the gene matches. The CDR3 length is 16 residues. CDR3 amino acids: CASSPQGAQSHSPLHF. CDR3 coding DNA: TGTGCCAGCAGCCCACAGGGGGCACAGAGCCATTCACCCCTCCACTTT.

This clonotype was detected only once. This may be a read error, as it is one base from a much larger clone. The rearrangement joins TRBV30 to TRBJ2-7; 10 positions match TRBD2. Germline V CDR1 and CDR2: GTSNPN, SVGIG (reference sequence). Germline trimming cut 2 bases from V and 8 bases from J; bases unmatched to any gene: 6. This CDR3 is 13 amino acids long. The DNA of the CDR3 is TGTGCCTGGAGTCCTAGCGGGAGCGCGAAGCAGTACTTC. Protein product: CAWSPSGSAKQYF. Looking up the rest from reference TRBV30 and TRBJ2-7 gives the full variable domain: SQTIHQWPATLVQPVGSPLSLECTVEGTSNPNLYWYRQAAGRGLQLLFYSVGIGQISSEVPQNLSASRPQDRQFILSSKKLLLSDSGFYLCAWSPSGSAKQYFGPGTRLTVT.

The genes are TRBV7-8 and TRBJ2-2, with D uncertain. Deletions cut 2 bases from V and 3 bases from J, with 13 bases between. Germline CDR1 reads SGHVS; CDR2 reads FQNEAQ. This CDR3 is 16 amino acids long. CDR3 nucleotides: TGTGCCAGCAGCTTATCGTCAGCGAGATACACCGGGGAGCTGTTTTTT. It is translated as CASSLSSARYTGELFF.

This clonotype was seen at least ten times. The chain has TRBV5-1 and TRBJ1-5, with no clear D. Germline CDR1 and CDR2: SGHRS and YFSETQ. The CDR3 extends over 14 amino acids. V lost 4 bases, J lost 4 bases, and 12 bases lay in between. The DNA of the CDR3 is TGCGCCAGCAGCATGGAGGGTGGGAATCAGCCCCAGCATTTT. It is translated as CASSMEGGNQPQHF.

This clonotype showed up many times. The chain uses TRBV7-2 and TRBJ2-3, with D hard to call. The CDR3 sequence is 12 residues long. V gave up 2 bases and J gave up 12 bases, with 12 bases separating them. Per the germline V gene, CDR1 is SGHTA and CDR2 is FQGNSA. CDR3 in DNA: TGTGCCAGCAGCTTATACAGTGGCCGCCAGTATTTT. Translation gives CASSLYSGRQYF. Supplemented by reference TRBV7-2 and TRBJ2-3, the full variable domain reads GAGVSQSPSNKVTEKGKDVELRCDPISGHTALYWYRQSLGQGLEFLIYFQGNSAPDKSGLPSDRFSAERTGGSVSTLTIQRTQQEDSAVYLCASSLYSGRQYFGPGTRLTVL.

This clonotype was observed once. The chain recombines TRBV2 with TRBJ1-4, with TRBD1 as a possible D gene (5 bases). CDR1 and CDR2 (germline): SNHLY, FYNNEI. V lost 11 bases to trimming and J lost 3 bases, with 10 bases between them. CDR3 length equals 12 residues. The CDR3 protein is CACGTSNEKLFF. Written as DNA, the CDR3 is TGTGCCTGCGGGACGTCTAATGAAAAACTGTTTTTT.